This note documents a single T cell receptor (beta chain) sequence. The sample comes from a study of TIL therapy for anti-PD-1-resistant metastatic lung cancer. Overall study context: Half of patients were current or former smokers.

CDR3 length equals 15 residues. The trim removed 1 base at V and 3 bases at J, leaving 4 bases unmatched. CDR1 and CDR2 (germline): LGHNA, YNFKEQ. Time point indicated: pre-treatment sample, taken before nivolumab and TIL therapy. The tumor samples were excised metastases, mostly pleural nodules or supraclavicular lymph nodes. This was the immunoSEQ v3 assay. Assay used: immunoSEQ multiplex PCR; TCRdb lists only in-frame clones, some missing. The table lists 95,000 or so clones, approximately 65% of them singletons. The sequence derives from a person aged 25 to 79 with non-small cell lung cancer. The rearrangement links TRBV4-2 to TRBJ2-5, with 8 positions matching TRBD2. The specimen was tumor tissue, collected at baseline. CDR3 protein: CASSQVGTSEETQYF. The CDR3, as DNA: TGTGCCAGCAGCCAAGTTGGGACTAGTGAAGAGACCCAGTACTTC.